A single sample is the source of the 13 T cell receptor beta chains below, sequenced in a study of OX40 agonist ivuxolimab in advanced cancers. The library was obtained by the immunoSEQ multiplex PCR assay. TCRdb's version of the immuneACCESS table is confined to in-frame rearrangements and falls short of the full clone set. An unresolved V gene accounts for under half of the shortfall where checked; the remainder is of unknown origin. Recorded for this sample are under 20,000 clones; 79% of them occurred a single time. Of the sample, approximately 36% falls within the top ten clones. The sequenced sample was CD4+ or CD8+ T cells sorted from blood, obtained in a trial of the OX40 agonist ivuxolimab. The receptor set was obtained from an adult with an advanced solid tumor such as melanoma, head and neck, liver or kidney cancer.

DNA for the CDR3: TGTGCCACCAGCAGAGATCTAGGGCAGATAAATGGCTACACCTTC. This sequence encodes CATSRDLGQINGYTF. The chain couples TRBV15 to TRBJ1-2; D gene ambiguous. This CDR3 is built from 15 residues. Trimming stripped 0 bases from V and 6 bases from J, with 14 bases between. Germline CDR1 reads LNHNV; CDR2 reads YYDKDF (reference sequence).

J is TRBJ2-5 and V is TRBV2; D is uncertain. Per germline, CDR1 SNHLY and CDR2 FYNNEI. Trimming took off 2 bases at V and 0 bases at J, with 7 bases between the two ends. This CDR3 has 14 residues. CDR3 loop: CASSETEYQETQYF. The DNA for the CDR3 is TGTGCCAGCAGTGAAACAGAGTACCAAGAGACCCAGTACTTC.

The chain employs TRBV6-6 and TRBJ2-7; 9 positions agree with TRBD2. V lost 5 bases to trimming and J lost 4 bases; unmatched junction nucleotides: 6. The CDR3 extends over 14 amino acids. Per germline, CDR1 MNHNY and CDR2 SVGAGI (reference sequence). CDR3 sequence: CASSRREGRYEQYF. The CDR3 nucleotides are TGTGCCAGCAGTCGGCGGGAGGGGCGGTACGAGCAGTACTTC.

V is TRBV19 and J is TRBJ1-1; no clear D. This CDR3 comprises 13 residues. Deletions cut 1 base from V and 4 bases from J, with 7 bases between. In germline, CDR1 is LNHDA, CDR2 SQIVND (reference sequence). The CDR3 sequence: CASSIGEGTEAFF. The CDR3 nucleotides are TGTGCCAGTAGTATAGGGGAAGGCACTGAAGCTTTCTTT.

V and J are TRBV27 and TRBJ2-2; no reliable D call. V was trimmed by 6 bases and J by 2 bases, leaving 1 base between them. The germline V gene encodes CDR1 MNHEY and CDR2 SMNVEV (reference sequence). The CDR3 spans 11 residues. Here the CDR3 DNA reads TGTGCCAGCAGAAACACCGGGGAGCTGTTTTTT. It yields the protein CASRNTGELFF.

The chain carries TRBV4-1 and TRBJ1-5; D is uncertain. This CDR3 has 14 residues. CDR1 and CDR2 from the germline V gene are MGHRA and YSYEKL. V was cut by 0 bases and J by 8 bases, with 11 bases left in between. The CDR3 here is CASSQEFPVEPQHF. For the CDR3, the DNA is TGCGCCAGCAGCCAAGAGTTCCCGGTGGAGCCCCAGCATTTT.

The rearrangement uses TRBV7-2 and TRBJ2-7; D might be TRBD2 (6 bases). The germline V gene has CDR1 SGHTA and CDR2 FQGNSA. The CDR3 runs 15 residues. Trimming stripped 4 bases from V and 3 bases from J, with 16 bases between. CDR3 in amino acids: CASSSTRQDYYEQYF. Here the CDR3 DNA reads TGTGCCAGCAGCTCAACCCGGCAGGACTACTACGAGCAGTACTTC.

The chain uses TRBV15 and TRBJ2-1, with 8 bases aligning to TRBD2. CDR1 is LNHNV, CDR2 YYDKDF, per germline (reference sequence). The CDR3 runs to 16 residues. J was trimmed by 7 bases and V by 4 bases; bases with no gene match: 12. For the CDR3, the DNA is TGTGCCACCAGCACCGATACTAGCGGACGATGGAATGAGCAGTTCTTC. Protein product: CATSTDTSGRWNEQFF. The whole variable domain, remainder taken from reference TRBV15 and TRBJ2-1, is DAMVIQNPRYQVTQFGKPVTLSCSQTLNHNVMYWYQQKSSQAPKLLFHYYDKDFNNEADTPDNFQSRRPNTSFCFLDIRSPGLGDTAMYLCATSTDTSGRWNEQFFGPGTRLTVL.

This chain links TRBV5-1 with TRBJ2-2; unclear D gene. With 0 bases removed from V and 4 bases from J, the gap between germline ends came to 4 bases. The germline V gene encodes CDR1 SGHRS and CDR2 YFSETQ. There are 13 residues in the CDR3. CDR3 sequence (DNA): TGCGCCAGCAGCTTGGCAGCCACCGGGGAGCTGTTTTTT. Its protein product is CASSLAATGELFF.

This chain links TRBV5-1 with TRBJ2-2; D is unresolved. The CDR3 has 15 amino acids. Germline V gives CDR1 SGHRS, CDR2 YFSETQ. The V end lost 2 bases, the J end lost 4 bases, and 12 bases lay between the germline ends. The CDR3 region is CASSFGAWGTGELFF. In DNA, the CDR3 is TGCGCCAGCAGCTTCGGCGCATGGGGCACCGGGGAGCTGTTTTTT.

V gene TRBV21-1 combines with J gene TRBJ2-1; the table's TRBD1 call for D was not verified on the DNA. TRBV21-1 is designated a pseudogene. There are 12 residues in the CDR3. For the CDR3, the DNA is TGTGCCAGCAGCAGGACAGGGGATGAGCAGTTCTTC. Translating it yields CASSRTGDEQFF.

This clone was detected once. This sequence joins TRBV21-1 and TRBJ1-1; the tabulated D call, TRBD1, remains unverified against the DNA. TRBV21-1 is a pseudogene. The CDR3 runs to 14 residues. CDR3 bases: TGTGCCAGCAGCCTTACCCAGGGGGGCGCTGAAGCTTTCTTT. Translating it yields CASSLTQGGAEAFF.

The rearrangement joins TRBV7-3 to TRBJ2-2; TRBD2 might be the D (5 bases). V was shortened by 7 bases and J by 5 bases, with 14 bases between the two germline ends. CDR3 length equals 14 residues. CDR1 and CDR2 from the germline V gene are SGHTA and FQGTGA. The CDR3 DNA reads as TGTGCCAGCACCCCGACCCCGGGAACCGGGGAGCTGTTTTTT. Translated, it gives CASTPTPGTGELFF. The full variable domain, its missing parts supplied by reference TRBV7-3 and TRBJ2-2, is GAGVSQTPSNKVTEKGKYVELRCDPISGHTALYWYRQSLGQGPEFLIYFQGTGAADDSGLPNDRFFAVRPEGSVSTLKIQRTERGDSAVYLCASTPTPGTGELFFGEGSRLTVL.